Listed below are T cell receptor beta chains from one sample, sequenced in a study of T cell responses to AZD1222 COVID-19 vaccine. Only in-frame clones appear in the TCRdb table, and some are missing; sequencing was by immunoSEQ multiplex PCR. The data show 200,000 or so clones, around 88% seen once. The material sequenced was peripheral blood, taken on day 0 of AZD1222 vaccination. All receptors derive from an adult in good health. The conserved cysteine and the conserved F or W are not part of the CDR3 here. The order of the fields is CDR3 protein, J gene, CDR3 length, V gene, clone size. The size field is filled for only some rows; it gives once, few, many or a size class.

ASTREVGYSPLH TRBJ1-6 12 TRBV19 -
SATPIVEAF TRBJ1-1 9 TRBV20-1 -
ASVSSGAQQY TRBJ2-7 10 TRBV6-5 -
ASSRGGSYQETQY TRBJ2-5 13 TRBV7-2 -
ASSQTGVFGNTIY TRBJ1-3 13 TRBV5-4 once
ASSAGQAYEQY TRBJ2-7 11 TRBV2 -
ASSQAGQPNYGYT TRBJ1-2 13 TRBV3-1/TRBV3-2 -
ASSPGQGAYEQY TRBJ2-7 12 TRBV18 -
SVETGQIYEQY TRBJ2-7 11 TRBV29-1 -
ATSGTSGISTDTQY TRBJ2-3 14 TRBV24-1 -
ASSATSGSTDTQY TRBJ2-3 13 TRBV5-4 -
ASENRVGANSPLH TRBJ1-6 13 TRBV2 -
ASSLGIQGNQPQH TRBJ1-5 13 TRBV7-2 -
ASSFEMAGSSYEQY TRBJ2-7 14 TRBV28 -
ASSSILRDTQY TRBJ2-3 11 TRBV11-2 -
ASSLGLAVSYNEQF TRBJ2-1 14 TRBV7-9 -
ASSEFGYTGELF TRBJ2-2 12 TRBV2 -
ALAGVGRNQPQH TRBJ1-5 12 TRBV30 -
ASSISSGDTDTQY TRBJ2-3 13 TRBV7-9 -
ASSLGRWYGYT TRBJ1-2 11 TRBV7-2 -
ASSQGGRGETGNTIY TRBJ1-3 15 TRBV4-1 -
ASGGADEQF TRBJ2-1 9 TRBV28 -
ASSVDGGEAF TRBJ1-1 10 TRBV9 -
ASSPGQGVKAF TRBJ1-1 11 TRBV6-6 -
ASSPTGGTEAF TRBJ1-1 11 TRBV7-3 -
ASSVGGSRGEQY TRBJ2-7 12 TRBV9 once
ASSLQGDPGTEAF TRBJ1-1 13 TRBV7-3 -
ASQANLNTEAF TRBJ1-1 11 TRBV10-2 -
ASSPLISPNTGELF TRBJ2-2 14 TRBV23-1 -
ASSPNGRMNTEAF TRBJ1-1 13 TRBV14 -
ATSRDGPYEQY TRBJ2-7 11 TRBV15 -
ASSIEDEKLF TRBJ1-4 10 TRBV11-3 -
ASSYWTGAPNEKLF TRBJ1-4 14 TRBV5-4 once
ASSSQTGSFDGELF TRBJ2-2 14 TRBV27 -
AISDPGGNTGELF TRBJ2-2 13 TRBV10-3 -
ASSLTPGYNSPLH TRBJ1-6 13 TRBV7-3 -
ASSLESTGADRF TRBJ2-1 12 TRBV7-9 few
AISPTRLQETQY TRBJ2-5 12 TRBV10-3 -
SVVERGSYEQY TRBJ2-7 11 TRBV29-1 -
ASRAEDGEKLF TRBJ1-4 11 TRBV25-1 once
ASSFSGGGVAADTQY TRBJ2-3 15 TRBV7-6 -
ASSHRTRNTEAF TRBJ1-1 12 TRBV19 -
ASQNRRGASEAF TRBJ1-1 12 TRBV27 -
ASLPGGTGELF TRBJ2-2 11 TRBV19 -
ASSPQPGPHSYEQY TRBJ2-7 14 TRBV7-7 -
ASRAAKLGSLPYGYT TRBJ1-2 15 TRBV27 -
ASSFSGSEQY TRBJ2-7 10 TRBV28 -
ASSSVRPLH TRBJ1-6 9 TRBV7-9 -
ASSVGSNGNQPQH TRBJ1-5 13 TRBV9 few
ASSQDQARSSYEQY TRBJ2-7 14 TRBV4-1 -
ASSPGTATLSEQY TRBJ2-7 13 TRBV11-1 -
ASSEGSSYNEQF TRBJ2-1 12 TRBV11-3 -
ASSVAANTGELF TRBJ2-2 12 TRBV9 -
ASSQPTHLAEAF TRBJ1-1 12 TRBV4-1 -
ASRLDGLQSSYEQY TRBJ2-7 14 TRBV12-2 -